These 8 T cell receptor beta chains came from one sample sequenced in a study of vaccination and CD4 T cells after COVID-19. These receptors' targets are unknown. Cultured CD4+ T cells had their DNA profiled by the Oncomine TCR Beta short-read assay. TCRdb ran MiXCR on the PCR reads and lists one entry per CDR3 protein. Altogether 13,000 to 15,000 distinct CDR3 sequences are present, around 56% being singletons, with the ten largest covering approximately 12%. Documented treatment: 10-day PBMC culture with coronavirus spike peptide pools or control peptides (ViraFEST assay). Sequenced input: CD4+ T cells from blood, cultured in vitro. Receptor source: a human donor who had recovered from COVID-19.

This clonotype was seen a handful of times. This chain joins TRBV28 and TRBJ2-2; D gene unclear. This CDR3 comprises 13 residues. V was clipped by 3 bases and J by 3 bases, with 5 bases between them. Looked up from germline, CDR1 is MDHEN and CDR2 is SYDVKM. In DNA form, the CDR3 reads TGTGCCAGCAGTTTCGGGTACACCGGGGAGCTGTTTTTT. Its protein product is CASSFGYTGELFF.

The chain uses TRBV10-1 and TRBJ2-5, with 8 bases matching TRBD1. The ends lost 2 bases at V and 0 bases at J; junction bases unmatched: 2. This CDR3 spans 15 amino acids. CDR1 WNHNN and CDR2 SYGVQD come from the germline V gene (reference sequence). For the CDR3, the DNA is TGCGCCAGCAGTGAGGCGACAGGGGACCAAGAGACCCAGTACTTC. As protein: CASSEATGDQETQYF.

This clonotype was detected a few times. V gene TRBV5-8 combines with J gene TRBJ2-1; 8 bases map to TRBD1. With V trimmed by 2 bases and J by 5 bases, 6 bases remained unmatched. Germline values: CDR1 SGHTS, CDR2 YDEGEE. The CDR3 has 15 amino acids. The CDR3 DNA follows: TGTGCCAGCAGCTTCAGGGGGCTCATAGACAATGAGCAGTTCTTC. This sequence encodes CASSFRGLIDNEQFF. The full variable domain, its missing parts supplied by reference TRBV5-8 and TRBJ2-1, is EAGVTQSPTHLIKTRGQQATLRCSPISGHTSVYWYQQALGLGLQFLLWYDEGEERNRGNFPPRFSGRQFPNYSSELNVNALELEDSALYLCASSFRGLIDNEQFFGPGTRLTVL.

This clonotype has a handful of counts. The V gene is TRBV7-9, the J gene TRBJ2-5; 7 bases are a match to TRBD2. The junction had 24 bases not matched to a gene; V was cut back by 8 bases and J by 3 bases. CDR3 length: 19 amino acids. Germline V lookup: CDR1 SEHNR, CDR2 FQNEAQ (reference sequence). The chain's CDR3 is CASAVWDAGVGMGKETQYF. CDR3 sequence (DNA): TGTGCCAGCGCCGTCTGGGACGCGGGAGTAGGAATGGGAAAAGAGACCCAGTACTTC. Supplemented by reference TRBV7-9 and TRBJ2-5, the full variable domain reads DTGVSQNPRHKITKRGQNVTFRCDPISEHNRLYWYRQTLGQGPEFLTYFQNEAQLEKSRLLSDRFSAERPKGSFSTLEIQRTEQGDSAMYLCASAVWDAGVGMGKETQYFGPGTRLLVL.

In its sample, this clonotype ranks as medium-sized. V usage is TRBV20-1 and J usage is TRBJ2-7, with 8 bases matching TRBD1. The V gene's germline CDR1 is DFQATT and CDR2 SNEGSKA (reference sequence). The V and J ends lost 0 bases and 2 bases, in that order; junction bases with no gene match: 9. The CDR3 covers 16 residues. CDR3 sequence: CSARDSKQGGTYEQYF. DNA for the CDR3: TGCAGTGCTAGAGACTCGAAACAGGGGGGTACCTACGAGCAGTACTTC.

Written as DNA, the CDR3 is TGCAGTGCTCCGCGTAGACCGGCGGCTAGCGGGAGATACGAGCAGTACTTC. Its protein is CSAPRRPAASGRYEQYF. The chain joins TRBV20-1 to TRBJ2-7; 10 bases align to TRBD2. Germline CDR1 is DFQATT and CDR2 is SNEGSKA (reference sequence). The CDR3 covers 17 residues. Losses at the gene ends were 5 bases for V and 4 bases for J; bases not matched to a gene: 17.

A single count supports this clonotype. The chain couples TRBV19 to TRBJ1-3; D is ambiguous. The germline V and J ends were trimmed by 6 bases and 0 bases, with 9 bases remaining between them. Germline CDR1 reads LNHDA; CDR2 reads SQIVND (reference sequence). The CDR3 spans 14 residues. The chain's CDR3 is CASSESYSGNTIYF. The CDR3 nucleotides read TGTGCCAGTAGCGAAAGCTACTCTGGAAACACCATATATTTT.

This sequence joins TRBV6-5 and TRBJ2-3, with a tentative D call TRBD2 (6 bases). V lost 4 bases, J lost 1 base, and 12 bases lay in between. There are 15 residues in the CDR3. CDR1 MNHEY and CDR2 SVGAGI come from the germline V gene. This chain's CDR3 is CASSFSSDGTDTQYF. The CDR3 DNA is TGTGCCAGCAGTTTTTCTAGCGACGGCACAGATACGCAGTATTTT.